The clone carrying this TCR beta chain was observed many times. This entry comes from a study of early T cells in non-severe SARS-CoV-2 infection. From the 5' RACE reads, TCRdb called clonotypes with MiXCR, one entry per CDR3 protein. This sample has approximately 88,000 distinct CDR3 sequences, with 12% to 15% found just once. CDR3 length equals 15 residues. V was cut by 5 bases and J by 7 bases, with 18 bases left in between. Germline CDR1 and CDR2: SGHVS and FQNEAQ. This TCR came from an adult who was a healthcare worker with PCR-confirmed SARS-CoV-2 infection or an uninfected control (not recorded which). The chain has TRBV7-8 and TRBJ1-5; a possible D gene is TRBD1 (5 bases). Sequenced material: whole blood. DNA for the CDR3: TGTGCCAGCAGCGAACGAACTGTCAGGGACCAGCCCCAGCATTTT. Translation: CASSERTVRDQPQHF.